The 5 T cell receptor beta chains presented below share a single source sample, sequenced in a study of metastatic and nonmetastatic thyroid tumors. From the PCR reads, TCRdb re-called clones with MiXCR. The table records 30,000 to 50,000 clones, approximately 13% of them present only once. The entire patient cohort was treatment-naive prior to thyroid surgery. Sequencing was performed on blood. The receptors were gathered from a female donor with papillary thyroid cancer or a benign thyroid nodule (not recorded which). Some clones in this sample may be carry-over from other donors' samples.

This clone was counted many times. The V call is TRBV28, the J call TRBJ1-2; D is undetermined. The CDR3 runs 14 residues. CDR1 is MDHEN, CDR2 SYDVKM, per germline. Trimming stripped 8 bases from V and 2 bases from J, with 15 bases between. The CDR3 loop is CASFGVGWNYGYTF. The DNA for the CDR3 is TGTGCCAGCTTTGGGGTAGGTTGGAACTATGGCTACACCTTC.

In its sample, this clone was seen many times. The J gene is TRBJ1-2, the V gene TRBV3-1; the D gene is possibly TRBD1 (5 bases). V lost 4 bases to trimming and J lost 4 bases, with 16 bases between them. Germline V gives CDR1 LGHDT, CDR2 YNNKEL (reference sequence). The CDR3 is 15 amino acids. CDR3 in amino acids: CASSPGQNSFYGYTF. The CDR3 DNA reads TGTGCCAGCAGCCCTGGACAAAACAGTTTCTATGGCTACACCTTC.

At least ten counts were recorded for this clone. The chain joins TRBV7-2 to TRBJ2-7; TRBD1 might be the D (6 bases). Germline loops: CDR1 SGHTA, CDR2 FQGNSA. This CDR3 has 13 residues. Trimming cost V 2 bases and J 7 bases, with 12 bases left between them. The CDR3 is CASSLPQGGEQYF. The CDR3 region has the DNA TGTGCCAGCAGCTTACCCCAAGGGGGAGAGCAGTACTTC.

This clone was recorded only once. The rearrangement joins TRBV5-1 to TRBJ2-1, with 7 bases identical to TRBD2. The CDR3 runs 17 residues. The V segment lost 4 bases and the J segment 7 bases; nucleotides outside the gene matches: 17. Germline CDR1 reads SGHRS; CDR2 reads YFSETQ. CDR3 DNA: TGCGCCAGCAGCCAATCGGGCGGGAGAGGCTTACGGAATGAGCAGTTCTTC. This translates into CASSQSGGRGLRNEQFF.

At least ten counts were recorded for this clone. The J gene is TRBJ2-1, the V gene TRBV2; D could derive from TRBD1 or TRBD2 (5 bases each). CDR3 length equals 12 residues. In germline, CDR1 is SNHLY, CDR2 FYNNEI. V was pared by 8 bases and J by 9 bases, with 14 bases between. CDR3 coding DNA: TGTGCCAGCTCTGAGAGAGGGGCTGAGCAGTTCTTC. Its protein is CASSERGAEQFF.